These 9 T cell receptor beta chains originate from one sample sequenced in a study of CD8+ T cells in alopecia areata. Treatment noted: oral pan-JAK inhibitor, 5-10 mg twice daily. Sequencing used cDNA as its template, made by extracting RNA and reverse transcribing it. Repertoires were generated with immunoSEQ multiplex PCR, while TCRdb's copy carries only in-frame clones and drops some. Among hundreds of thousands of clones, 35% to 40% were seen once, and the ten largest hold roughly 0.5%. Sequenced material: CD4+ T cells sorted from blood, taken around week 31, from a patient treated with tofacitinib. The receptors here all came from a human donor with alopecia areata.

This clone was recorded a few times. The genes are TRBV5-1 and TRBJ2-7; 8 nucleotides line up with TRBD1. The V gene's germline CDR1 is SGHRS and CDR2 YFSETQ. Trimming cost V 4 bases and J 3 bases; bases outside gene matches: 12. There are 16 residues in the CDR3. The CDR3 bases are TGCGCCAGCAGCGTGAGACCGGGACAGGACAGCTACGAGCAGTACTTC. Residues: CASSVRPGQDSYEQYF.

The chain employs TRBV30 and TRBJ1-3; D remains unclear. Germline V gives CDR1 GTSNPN, CDR2 SVGIG (reference sequence). The CDR3 totals 12 residues. The ends were cut back, 0 bases at V and 9 bases at J, with 9 bases in the middle. The CDR3 protein is CAWSVSLATIYF. The CDR3 bases are TGTGCCTGGAGTGTATCTCTCGCCACCATATATTTT.

The gene calls are TRBV29-1 and TRBJ1-1; D is perhaps TRBD1 (6 bases). This CDR3 comprises 14 residues. V lost 6 bases, J lost 4 bases, and 18 bases lay in between. The germline V gene has CDR1 SQVTM and CDR2 ANQGSEA. In DNA form, the CDR3 reads TGCAGCGTGAAGCTACAGGGTGAAAGCACTGAAGCTTTCTTT. Translating it yields CSVKLQGESTEAFF.

This rearrangement joins TRBV30 to TRBJ1-6, with 10 bases matching TRBD1. Trimming took 7 bases from V and 9 from J; bases not matched to a gene: 6. CDR1 and CDR2 from the germline V gene are GTSNPN and SVGIG (reference sequence). The CDR3 has 13 residues. DNA for the CDR3: TGTGCCTCCCCCGGGACAGGGGTTTCACCCCTCCACTTT. Residues: CASPGTGVSPLHF.

This clone has more than one count but fewer than ten. The chain recombines TRBV6-1 with TRBJ1-4; D remains unclear. Trimming stripped 6 bases from V and 5 bases from J, with 4 bases between. The CDR3 spans 11 residues. Germline V gives CDR1 MNHNS, CDR2 SASEGT. Written as DNA, the CDR3 is TGTGCCAGCAGGGAGAATGAAAAACTGTTTTTT. Protein product: CASRENEKLFF.

Only a few counts were recorded for this clone. This chain links TRBV4-2 with TRBJ2-7; TRBD2 matches 9 bases. The V segment lost 0 bases and the J segment 5 bases; nucleotides outside the gene matches: 8. Germline-derived CDR1 and CDR2 are LGHNA and YNFKEQ. The CDR3 contains 16 residues. CDR3 amino acids: CASSQDLSSGVNEQYF. The CDR3 nucleotides read TGTGCCAGCAGCCAAGATCTGTCTAGCGGGGTGAACGAGCAGTACTTC.

CDR3 DNA sequence: TGTGCCAGCAGTATACACCTTGCGAGGGACAGGGGGAACGAGCAGTACTTC. It specifies CASSIHLARDRGNEQYF. The genes are TRBV28 and TRBJ2-7; 11 bases agree with TRBD1. CDR3 length: 17 residues. Germline-derived CDR1 and CDR2 are MDHEN and SYDVKM. Germline trimming cut 5 bases from V and 5 bases from J; bases unmatched to any gene: 14.

The CDR3: CSALLAGGWEQYF. CDR3 coding DNA: TGCAGCGCTTTACTAGCGGGAGGCTGGGAGCAGTACTTC. The chain carries TRBV29-1 and TRBJ2-5; 12 bases map to TRBD2. With 7 bases clipped from V and 11 bases from J, the junction kept 11 bases outside the gene matches. This CDR3 is built from 13 residues. Per the germline V gene, CDR1 is SQVTM and CDR2 is ANQGSEA.

The rearrangement uses TRBV15 and TRBJ1-2; possibly TRBD1 for D (6 bases). This CDR3 has 15 amino acids. Germline V gene data show CDR1 as LNHNV and CDR2 as YYDKDF (reference sequence). Trimming took off 0 bases at V and 4 bases at J, with 12 bases between the two ends. The CDR3 region is CATSRDRGRVYGYTF. In DNA form, the CDR3 reads TGTGCCACCAGCAGAGACAGGGGAAGAGTCTATGGCTACACCTTC.